This T cell receptor (beta chain) was recovered during a study of T-cell memory formation after mild COVID-19 (dated by TCRdb to about 2021). Turning to the overall study: Most TCR sequence clusters were specific to one of the two donors. T-cell clones expanding and contracting after mild COVID-19 in a couple of donors were tracked by longitudinal TCRalpha and TCRbeta repertoire sequencing. The cohort was made up of two young adult volunteers, one female and one male, who were previously healthy.

Including the terminal cysteine and phenylalanine, the CDR3 comprises 14 residues. Kept here is only the CDR3 DNA, which spans 42 bases and is read in frame from base 1. Unmatched junction bases come to 3, with V trimmed by 5 bases and J by 3 bases. Reading the germline V gene (reference sequence) gives CDR1 MNHNY and CDR2 SVGAGI. What the research found in general, with its limitations: Only two mild cases were covered in the study, and larger cohorts including severe cases with pre-infection samples were considered necessary. The detection of some responding clones in pre-infection memory suggests that pre-existing cross-reactive memory T cells joined the SARS-CoV-2 response. SARS-CoV-2 specificity of the second-wave clones peaking on day 37 was not confirmed. Contracting CD4+ clones were located mainly in the CM and EM memory subsets, whereas CD8+ clones were found to be enriched in EMRA. Clones that contracted from day 15 to 85 showed balanced CD4/CD8 phenotypes, whereas a second wave of clones that expanded from day 15 to 37 leaned towards CD4+.

This clonotype appeared a few times. The antigen this receptor binds is unknown. One base away there is no much larger clone; base qualities are not given. The data were produced on an Illumina NovaSeq 6000. Using 5'RACE with constant-segment primers, TCRalpha and TCRbeta cDNA libraries were constructed, with sample barcodes and unique molecular identifiers added in the process. Trizol reagent was used to extract RNA from every sample. Libraries were amplified in two PCR steps, with a second sample barcode and Illumina TruSeq adapters added in the second step. Sequencing of the libraries was done on an Illumina NovaSeq, producing 2 x 150 bp paired-end reads. As for the authors' bioinformatics: With migec v1.2.7, reads were demultiplexed and then collapsed into UMI-guided consensus sequences. Using mixcr v2.1.11, UMI consensuses were aligned to TRA and TRB V and J templates and then assembled into clonotypes. A clonotype was counted as expanded or contracted only when both edgeR and NoisET called the clonotype significant, with the noise models trained on biological replicates. edgeR calls used a false discovery rate-adjusted p below 0.01 and a log2 fold-change threshold of 1. As an exploratory analysis of dynamics, PCA with hierarchical clustering was applied to max-normalized trajectories of the 1000 most abundant clonotypes. Separately sequenced CD4+ and CD8+ repertoires were used to assign the CD4 or CD8 phenotype of responding clones. Starting from the raw public reads, TCRdb applied fastp trimming at Q25, assembled clones with MiXCR and retained in-frame beta chains. When rows share a CDR3 protein, they turn into one entry using the most common DNA and genes. The V and J calls reflect TCRdb's pipeline rather than the authors' work. For this sample the table gives some 320,000 distinct CDR3 sequences, of which roughly an eighth were detected only once. The top ten clonotypes cover around 23% of the sample.

PBMCs were isolated by Ficoll-Paque density gradient centrifugation. The chain is made from TRBV6-6 and TRBJ2-2, with 7 bases aligning to TRBD1. The TCR comes from a man between 18 and 35 years old who had mild COVID-19 (a few samples of this study predate the infection). The sample titles of this study are shuffled in the database, so cell type and time point are left out; the donor was told from shared clones. The sample taken for sequencing was PBMCs or a T cell subset sorted from them (not recorded which). The DNA reads as follows: TGTGCCAGCAGTGAAGGGGGCTACACCGGGGAGCTGTTTTTT. It translates as CASSEGGYTGELFF.